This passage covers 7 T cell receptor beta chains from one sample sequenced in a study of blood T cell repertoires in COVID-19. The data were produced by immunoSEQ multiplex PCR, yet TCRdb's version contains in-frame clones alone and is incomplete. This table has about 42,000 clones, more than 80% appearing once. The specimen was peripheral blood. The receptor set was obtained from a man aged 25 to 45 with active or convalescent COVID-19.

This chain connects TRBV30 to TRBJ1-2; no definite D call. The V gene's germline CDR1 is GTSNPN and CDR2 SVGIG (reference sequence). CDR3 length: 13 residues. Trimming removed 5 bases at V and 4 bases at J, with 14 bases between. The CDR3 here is CAWGFFRGYGYTF. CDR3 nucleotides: TGTGCCTGGGGCTTTTTTCGAGGCTATGGCTACACCTTC.

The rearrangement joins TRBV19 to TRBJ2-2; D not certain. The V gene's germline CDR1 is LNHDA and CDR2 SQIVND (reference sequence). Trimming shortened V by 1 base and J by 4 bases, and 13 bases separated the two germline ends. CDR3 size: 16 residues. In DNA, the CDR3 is TGTGCCAGTAGTATAGCCCTAGGTCTCAGCACCGGGGAGCTGTTTTTT. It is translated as CASSIALGLSTGELFF.

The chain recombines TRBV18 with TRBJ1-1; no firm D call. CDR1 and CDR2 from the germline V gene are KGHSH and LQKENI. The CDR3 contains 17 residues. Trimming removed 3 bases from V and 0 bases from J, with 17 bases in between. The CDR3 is CASSPIHVGPMNTEAFF. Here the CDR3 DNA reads TGTGCCAGCTCACCCATCCACGTGGGCCCCATGAACACTGAAGCTTTCTTT.

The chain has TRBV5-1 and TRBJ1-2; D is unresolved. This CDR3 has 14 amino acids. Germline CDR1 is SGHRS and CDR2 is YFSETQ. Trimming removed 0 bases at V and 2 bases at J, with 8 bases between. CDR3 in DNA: TGCGCCAGCAGCTTGGTCCGCAGAAACTATGGCTACACCTTC. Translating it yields CASSLVRRNYGYTF. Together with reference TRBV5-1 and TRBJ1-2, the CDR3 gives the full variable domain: KAGVTQTPRYLIKTRGQQVTLSCSPISGHRSVSWYQQTPGQGLQFLFEYFSETQRNKGNFPGRFSGRQFSNSRSEMNVSTLELGDSALYLCASSLVRRNYGYTFGSGTRLTVV.

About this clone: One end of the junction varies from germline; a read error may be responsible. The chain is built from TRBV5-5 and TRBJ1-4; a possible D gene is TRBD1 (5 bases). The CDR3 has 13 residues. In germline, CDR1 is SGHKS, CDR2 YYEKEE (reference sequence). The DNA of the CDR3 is TGTGCCAGCAGTTTGGCACCAGGGGAAAAACTGTTTTTT. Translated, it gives CASSLAPGEKLFF.

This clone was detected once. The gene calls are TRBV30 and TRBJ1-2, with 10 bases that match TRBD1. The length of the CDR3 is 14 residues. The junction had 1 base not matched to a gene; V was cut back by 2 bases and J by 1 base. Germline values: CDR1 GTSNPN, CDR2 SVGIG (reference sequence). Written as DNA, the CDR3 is TGTGCCTGGAGTCGGACAGGGGGTAACTATGGCTACACCTTC. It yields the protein CAWSRTGGNYGYTF.

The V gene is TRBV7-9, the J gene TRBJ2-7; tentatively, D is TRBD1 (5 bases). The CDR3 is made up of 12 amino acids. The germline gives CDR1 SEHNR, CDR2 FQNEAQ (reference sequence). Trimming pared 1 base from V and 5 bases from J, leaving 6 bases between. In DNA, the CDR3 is TGTGCCAGCAGCTTAGTGGGGCACGAGCAGTACTTC. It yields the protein CASSLVGHEQYF.